This T cell receptor (beta chain) was profiled in a study of OX40 agonist ivuxolimab in advanced cancers. Turning to this clone: The antigen is unknown.

Study-wide results and limits: Doses of 0.1 to 3.0 mg/kg were accompanied by clonal expansion of CD4+ and CD8+ blood T cells by week 6.

The data were produced by immunoSEQ multiplex PCR, yet TCRdb's version contains in-frame clones alone and is incomplete. The sample has roughly 80,000 clones; more than 70% are singletons. Trimming took 5 bases from V and 2 from J, leaving 13 bases between them. This CDR3 has 14 residues. Germline-derived CDR1 and CDR2 are SQVTM and ANQGSEA. This TCR came from an adult with an advanced solid tumor such as melanoma, head and neck, liver or kidney cancer. The rearrangement links TRBV29-1 to TRBJ1-5; D gene unclear. This specimen was CD4+ or CD8+ T cells sorted from blood, taken in a trial of the OX40 agonist ivuxolimab. The CDR3 protein is CSVSMSNGNQPQHF. The CDR3 nucleotides read TGCAGCGTTAGTATGTCTAATGGCAATCAGCCCCAGCATTTT.